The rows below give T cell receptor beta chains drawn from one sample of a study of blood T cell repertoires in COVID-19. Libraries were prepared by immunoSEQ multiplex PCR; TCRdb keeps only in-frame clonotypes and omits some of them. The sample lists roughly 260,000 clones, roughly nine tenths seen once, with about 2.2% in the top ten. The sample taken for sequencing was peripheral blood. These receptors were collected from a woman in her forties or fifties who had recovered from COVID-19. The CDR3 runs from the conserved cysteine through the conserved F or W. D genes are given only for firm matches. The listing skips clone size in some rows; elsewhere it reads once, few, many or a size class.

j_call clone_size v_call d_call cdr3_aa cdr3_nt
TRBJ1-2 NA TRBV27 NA CASSDAGSNYGYTF TGTGCCAGTTCGGATGCGGGATCTAACTATGGCTACACCTTC
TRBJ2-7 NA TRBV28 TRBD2 CASSPSGRRGYEQYF TGTGCCAGCAGTCCTAGCGGGAGGAGGGGATACGAGCAGTACTTC
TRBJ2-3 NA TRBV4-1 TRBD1 CASSQEDRGLGDTQYF TGCGCCAGCAGCCAAGAGGACAGGGGGCTTGGAGATACGCAGTATTTT
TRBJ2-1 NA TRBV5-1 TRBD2 CASSGTSGRGSSYNEQFF TGCGCCAGCAGTGGGACTAGCGGGAGGGGGAGCTCCTACAATGAGCAGTTCTTC
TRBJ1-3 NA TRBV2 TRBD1 CASSLDRVSGNTIYF TGTGCCAGCAGTCTGGACAGGGTCTCTGGAAACACCATATATTTT
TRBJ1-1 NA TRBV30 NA CAWIAIRRRRVDNTEAFF TGTGCCTGGATTGCAATCAGGAGACGGAGGGTAGATAACACTGAAGCTTTCTTT
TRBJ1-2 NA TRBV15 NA CATSRDWTDYGYTF TGTGCCACCAGCAGAGATTGGACAGACTATGGCTACACCTTC
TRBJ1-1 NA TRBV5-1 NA CASSVGVGGTEAFF TGCGCCAGCAGCGTTGGAGTAGGGGGCACTGAAGCTTTCTTT
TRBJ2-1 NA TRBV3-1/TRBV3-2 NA CASSLFRSYNEQFF TGTGCCAGCAGCCTGTTCCGCTCCTACAATGAGCAGTTCTTC
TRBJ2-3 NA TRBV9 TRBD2 CASSFRAGESVDTQYF TGTGCCAGCAGCTTCAGAGCGGGAGAGTCAGTAGATACGCAGTATTTT
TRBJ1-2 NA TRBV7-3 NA CASSPQPKTGGYTF TGTGCCAGCAGCCCCCAACCGAAAACGGGAGGCTACACCTTC
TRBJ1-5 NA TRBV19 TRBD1 CASSTGQGAWPQHF TGTGCCAGTAGTACAGGACAGGGGGCATGGCCCCAGCATTTT
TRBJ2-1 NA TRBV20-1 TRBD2 CSASPALAGGHNEQFF TGCAGTGCTAGTCCCGCCCTAGCGGGAGGTCACAATGAGCAGTTCTTC
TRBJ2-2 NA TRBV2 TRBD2 CASRPIRASGYTGELFF TGTGCCAGCAGACCAATTAGGGCTAGCGGATACACCGGGGAGCTGTTTTTT
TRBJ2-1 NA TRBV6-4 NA CASSDGSSYNEQFF TGTGCCAGCAGTGACGGGAGCTCCTACAATGAGCAGTTCTTC
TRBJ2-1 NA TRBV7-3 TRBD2 CASSARTSGSLGRNEQFF TGTGCCAGCAGCGCAAGGACTAGCGGGAGTCTGGGGCGAAATGAGCAGTTCTTC
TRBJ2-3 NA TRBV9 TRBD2 CASSGSGGAGTQYF TGTGCCAGCAGCGGTAGCGGGGGGGCAGGTACGCAGTATTTT
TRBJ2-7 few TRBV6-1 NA CASSEPGLFYEQYF TGTGCCAGCAGTGAACCGGGACTTTTCTACGAGCAGTACTTC
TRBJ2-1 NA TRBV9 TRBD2 CASSVGGLAIVDNEQFF TGTGCCAGCAGCGTAGGGGGACTAGCCATCGTCGACAATGAGCAGTTCTTC
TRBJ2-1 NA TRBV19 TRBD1 CASSKGQGRRGNEQFF TGTGCCAGTAGTAAGGGACAGGGGAGGAGAGGAAATGAGCAGTTCTTC
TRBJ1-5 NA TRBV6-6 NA CASSYADQPQHF TGTGCCAGCAGTTACGCGGATCAGCCCCAGCATTTT
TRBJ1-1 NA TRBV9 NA CASSVDSYTEAFF TGTGCCAGCAGCGTAGACAGTTACACTGAAGCTTTCTTT
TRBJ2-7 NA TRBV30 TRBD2 CAWRPGLAGGEQYF TGTGCCTGGAGGCCGGGACTAGCGGGAGGCGAGCAGTACTTC
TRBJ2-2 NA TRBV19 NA CASSMIPAGGGELFF TGTGCCAGTAGTATGATACCCGCCGGAGGCGGGGAGCTGTTTTTT
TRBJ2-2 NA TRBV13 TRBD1 CASSSDRVVGAGELFF TGTGCCAGCAGCTCCGACAGGGTAGTGGGGGCCGGGGAGCTGTTTTTT
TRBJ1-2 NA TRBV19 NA CASSIDESYGYTF TGTGCCAGTAGTATAGATGAGAGCTATGGCTACACCTTC
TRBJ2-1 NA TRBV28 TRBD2 CASSKLAGGQYNEQFF TGTGCCAGCAGTAAACTAGCGGGAGGCCAGTACAATGAGCAGTTCTTC
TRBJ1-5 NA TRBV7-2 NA CASSRLMGPRASEPQHF TGTGCCAGCAGCCGCCTGATGGGGCCCAGGGCCTCGGAGCCCCAGCATTTT
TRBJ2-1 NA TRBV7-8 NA CASSPIWLSNEQFF TGTGCCAGCAGCCCAATATGGCTCTCCAATGAGCAGTTCTTC
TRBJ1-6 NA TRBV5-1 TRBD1 CASTRDRVNSPLHF TGCGCCAGCACCCGGGACAGGGTCAATTCACCCCTCCACTTT
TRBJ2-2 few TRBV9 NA CASSVVAGSTGELFF TGTGCCAGCAGCGTAGTGGCAGGATCCACCGGGGAGCTGTTTTTT
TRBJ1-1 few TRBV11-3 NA CASSFGPNTRAFF TGTGCCAGCAGCTTTGGTCCCAACACCAGAGCTTTCTTT
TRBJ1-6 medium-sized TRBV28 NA CASSFRGGGSPLHF TGTGCCAGCAGTTTCCGGGGAGGTGGCTCACCCCTCCACTTT
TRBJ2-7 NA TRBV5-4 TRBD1 CASSRTGPYEQYF TGTGCCAGCTCCCGGACAGGTCCCTACGAGCAGTACTTC
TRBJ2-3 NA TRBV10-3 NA CAIRGPGDTQYF TGTGCCATCAGGGGGCCGGGTGATACGCAGTATTTT
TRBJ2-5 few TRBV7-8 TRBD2 CASSRGTSGGSIQETQYF TGTGCCAGCAGCCGCGGGACTAGCGGGGGGTCAATACAAGAGACCCAGTACTTC
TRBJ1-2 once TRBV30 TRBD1 CAWSGQGRGEGYTF TGTGCCTGGAGTGGACAGGGAAGGGGAGAAGGCTACACCTTC
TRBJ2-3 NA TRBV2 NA CASSEQADTQYF TGTGCCAGCAGTGAACAGGCAGATACGCAGTATTTT
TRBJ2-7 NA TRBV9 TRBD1 CASSLNPGQVLSLHEQYF TGTGCCAGCAGCCTCAATCCTGGACAGGTTTTGAGTTTGCACGAGCAGTACTTC
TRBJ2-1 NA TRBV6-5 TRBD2 CASRKAGGPNNEQFF TGTGCCAGCAGAAAAGCGGGAGGACCGAACAATGAGCAGTTCTTC
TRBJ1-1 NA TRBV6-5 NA CASRRDTFTEAFF TGTGCCAGCAGAAGAGACACCTTCACTGAAGCTTTCTTT
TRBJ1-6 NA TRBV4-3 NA CASSRQGGNSPLHF TGCGCCAGCAGCCGTCAGGGAGGGAATTCACCCCTCCACTTT
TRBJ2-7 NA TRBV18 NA CASSPFRDTNYEQYF TGTGCCAGCTCACCATTCCGGGACACCAACTACGAGCAGTACTTC
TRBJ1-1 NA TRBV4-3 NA CASSLYSENTEAFF TGCGCCAGCAGCCTGTACAGTGAGAACACTGAAGCTTTCTTT
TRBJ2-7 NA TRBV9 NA CASSPHTASSYEQYF TGTGCCAGCAGCCCTCACACAGCCTCCTCCTACGAGCAGTACTTC
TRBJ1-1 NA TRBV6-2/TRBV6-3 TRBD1 CASSPGTAYTEAFF TGTGCCAGCAGTCCCGGGACAGCGTACACTGAAGCTTTCTTT